Listed below are T cell receptor beta chains from one sample, sequenced in a study of OX40 agonist ivuxolimab in advanced cancers. The repertoire was sequenced with immunoSEQ multiplex PCR; TCRdb's copy has only in-frame clones and lacks some. The sample lists about 73,000 clones; roughly 90% were seen once. The sample consisted of CD4+ or CD8+ T cells sorted from blood, taken in a trial of the OX40 agonist ivuxolimab. The receptors originated from an adult with an advanced solid tumor such as melanoma, head and neck, liver or kidney cancer. The CDR3 runs from the conserved cysteine through the conserved F or W. The order of the fields is V gene, J gene, D gene, CDR3 protein, CDR3 DNA. D genes are given only for firm matches.

TRBV27,TRBJ2-1,TRBD2,CASIPLGLADNEQFF,TGTGCCAGCATCCCACTAGGGCTAGCGGACAATGAGCAGTTCTTC
TRBV4-1,TRBJ2-5,TRBD1,CASSQDEGAEEETQYF,TGCGCCAGCAGCCAAGATGAGGGGGCGGAGGAAGAGACCCAGTACTTC
TRBV2,TRBJ1-3,-,CASSAVLMGETGNTIYF,TGTGCCAGCAGTGCTGTTCTTATGGGGGAGACAGGAAACACCATATATTTT
TRBV7-9,TRBJ2-1,TRBD2,CASSPASGGTYNEQFF,TGTGCCAGCAGCCCCGCGAGCGGGGGCACTTACAATGAGCAGTTCTTC
TRBV19,TRBJ2-1,TRBD1,CASSILGTGYNEQFF,TGTGCCAGTAGTATTCTGGGGACAGGGTACAATGAGCAGTTCTTC
TRBV11-3,TRBJ2-3,-,CASSADPGDTQYF,TGTGCCAGCAGCGCAGACCCGGGAGATACGCAGTATTTT
TRBV27,TRBJ2-7,TRBD1,CATSTGGHEQYF,TGTGCCACCTCGACAGGGGGCCACGAGCAGTACTTC
TRBV9,TRBJ2-3,-,CASSVGFFDTQYF,TGTGCCAGCAGCGTGGGGTTTTTTGATACGCAGTATTTT
TRBV6-1,TRBJ2-7,-,CASSEWALNEQYF,TGTGCCAGCAGTGAATGGGCTCTTAACGAGCAGTACTTC
TRBV25-1,TRBJ1-1,-,CASSAHEGNTEAFF,TGTGCCAGCAGTGCCCACGAGGGGAACACTGAAGCTTTCTTT
TRBV6-1,TRBJ2-1,-,CASSDGSSLGNEQFF,TGTGCCAGCAGTGACGGGTCGTCCCTGGGGAATGAGCAGTTCTTC
TRBV18,TRBJ1-4,TRBD1,CASSPIQGDEKLFF,TGTGCCAGCTCACCAATACAGGGGGACGAAAAACTGTTTTTT